The source of this T cell receptor (beta chain) is a study of blood T cell repertoires in COVID-19. Study-wide context: Both acute and convalescent COVID-19 samples were obtained from the United States, Italy and Spain.

Repertoires were generated with immunoSEQ multiplex PCR, while TCRdb's copy carries only in-frame clones and drops some. The table includes about 250,000 clones, 85% detected once. Everyone who took part was about 18 to 90 years old, and they came from about two dozen US areas. The CDR3 extends over 14 amino acids. The J segment lost 5 bases and the V segment lost 2 bases, leaving 5 bases of the junction unmatched. The germline V gene has CDR1 MDHEN and CDR2 SYDVKM. The specimen sequenced was PBMCs or T cells enriched from blood (not recorded which). This TCR came from a woman between 50 and 59 years old who had been exposed to COVID-19. This rearrangement joins TRBV28 to TRBJ1-1; 7 nucleotides match TRBD1. CDR3 in DNA: TGTGCCAGCAGTTTAGACAGGGATCGTACTGAAGCTTTCTTT. It yields the protein CASSLDRDRTEAFF.